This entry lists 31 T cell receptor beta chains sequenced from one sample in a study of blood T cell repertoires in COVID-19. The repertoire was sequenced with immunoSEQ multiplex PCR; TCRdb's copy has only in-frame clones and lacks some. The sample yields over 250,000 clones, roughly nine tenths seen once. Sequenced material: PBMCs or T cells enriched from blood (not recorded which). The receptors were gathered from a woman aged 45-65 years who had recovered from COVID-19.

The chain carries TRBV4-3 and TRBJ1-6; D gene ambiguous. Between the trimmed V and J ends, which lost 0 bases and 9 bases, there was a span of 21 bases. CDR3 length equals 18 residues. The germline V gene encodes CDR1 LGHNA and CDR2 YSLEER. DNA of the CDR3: TGCGCCAGCAGCCAAGACGATCCATTCGATCAAGCCGGTTCACCCCTCCACTTT. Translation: CASSQDDPFDQAGSPLHF.

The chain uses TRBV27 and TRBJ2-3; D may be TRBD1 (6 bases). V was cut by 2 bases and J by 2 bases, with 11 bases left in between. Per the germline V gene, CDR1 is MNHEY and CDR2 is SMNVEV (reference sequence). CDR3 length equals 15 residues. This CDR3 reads CASSLLRDNTDTQYF. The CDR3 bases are TGTGCCAGCAGTTTACTCAGGGACAACACAGATACGCAGTATTTT.

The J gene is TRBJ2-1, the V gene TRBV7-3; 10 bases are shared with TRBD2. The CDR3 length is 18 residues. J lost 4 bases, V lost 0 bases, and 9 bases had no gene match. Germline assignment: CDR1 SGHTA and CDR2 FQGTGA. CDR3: CASSLTALAGVGYNEQFF. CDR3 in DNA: TGTGCCAGCAGCTTAACCGCTCTAGCGGGAGTAGGTTACAATGAGCAGTTCTTC.

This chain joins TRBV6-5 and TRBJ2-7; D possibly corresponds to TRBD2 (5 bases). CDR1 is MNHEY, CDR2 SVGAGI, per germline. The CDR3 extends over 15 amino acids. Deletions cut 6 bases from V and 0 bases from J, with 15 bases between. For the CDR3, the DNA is TGTGCCAGCAGACCCCCCGGAGCGGTCTCCTACGAGCAGTACTTC. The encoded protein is CASRPPGAVSYEQYF.

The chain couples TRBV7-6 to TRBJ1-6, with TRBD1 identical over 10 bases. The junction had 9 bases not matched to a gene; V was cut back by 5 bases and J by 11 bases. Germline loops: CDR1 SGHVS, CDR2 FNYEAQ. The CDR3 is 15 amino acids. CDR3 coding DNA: TGTGCCAGCAGCCCCTCGACAGGGGGCTTTGCACCCCTCCACTTT. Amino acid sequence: CASSPSTGGFAPLHF.

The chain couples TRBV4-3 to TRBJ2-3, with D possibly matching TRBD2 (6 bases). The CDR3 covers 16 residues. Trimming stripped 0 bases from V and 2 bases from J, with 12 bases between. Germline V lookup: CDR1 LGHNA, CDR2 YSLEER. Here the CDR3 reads CASSQEAGFTTDTQYF. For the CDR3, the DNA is TGCGCCAGCAGCCAAGAGGCGGGATTCACCACAGATACGCAGTATTTT.

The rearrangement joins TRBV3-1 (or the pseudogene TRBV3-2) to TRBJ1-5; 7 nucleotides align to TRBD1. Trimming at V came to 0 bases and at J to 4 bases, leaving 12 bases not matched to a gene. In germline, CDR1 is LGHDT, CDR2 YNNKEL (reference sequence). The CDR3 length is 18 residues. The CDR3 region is CASSQDPRGPKRNQPQHF. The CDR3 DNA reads TGTGCCAGCAGCCAAGACCCAAGGGGGCCTAAGAGGAATCAGCCCCAGCATTTT.

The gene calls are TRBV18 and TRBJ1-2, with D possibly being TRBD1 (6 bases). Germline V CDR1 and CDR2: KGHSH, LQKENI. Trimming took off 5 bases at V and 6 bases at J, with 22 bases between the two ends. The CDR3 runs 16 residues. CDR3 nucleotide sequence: TGTGCCAGCTCAGCTCGGGACACAACCGGAGTAGATGGCTACACCTTC. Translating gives CASSARDTTGVDGYTF.

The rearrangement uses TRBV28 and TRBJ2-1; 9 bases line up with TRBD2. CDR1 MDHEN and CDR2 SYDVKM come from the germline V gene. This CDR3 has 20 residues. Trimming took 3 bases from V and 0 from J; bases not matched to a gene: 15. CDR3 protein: CASSFSGSGSRGSSYNEQFF. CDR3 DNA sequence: TGTGCCAGCAGTTTTTCGGGTAGCGGGAGTCGGGGGAGCTCCTACAATGAGCAGTTCTTC.

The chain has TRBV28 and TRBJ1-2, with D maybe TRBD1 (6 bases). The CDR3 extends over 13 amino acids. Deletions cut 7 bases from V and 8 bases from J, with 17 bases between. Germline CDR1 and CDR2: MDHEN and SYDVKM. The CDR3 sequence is CASIADSFNGYTF. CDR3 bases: TGTGCCAGCATTGCGGACAGTTTCAACGGCTACACCTTC.

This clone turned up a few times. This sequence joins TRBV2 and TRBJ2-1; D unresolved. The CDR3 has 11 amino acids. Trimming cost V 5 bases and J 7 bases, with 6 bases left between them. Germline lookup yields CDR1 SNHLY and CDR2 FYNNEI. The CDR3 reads CASSQVNEQFF. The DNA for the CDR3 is TGTGCCAGCAGTCAGGTGAATGAGCAGTTCTTC.

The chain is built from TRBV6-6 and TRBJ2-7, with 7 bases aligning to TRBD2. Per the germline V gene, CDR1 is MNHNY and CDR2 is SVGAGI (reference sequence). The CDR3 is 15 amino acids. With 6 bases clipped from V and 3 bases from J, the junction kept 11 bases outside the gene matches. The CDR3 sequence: CASRNKRESFYEQYF. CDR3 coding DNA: TGTGCCAGCAGAAATAAGCGGGAAAGCTTCTACGAGCAGTACTTC.

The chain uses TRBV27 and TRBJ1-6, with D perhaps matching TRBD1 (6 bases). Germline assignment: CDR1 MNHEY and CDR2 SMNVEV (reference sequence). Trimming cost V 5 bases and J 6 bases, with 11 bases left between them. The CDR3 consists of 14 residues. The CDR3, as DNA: TGTGCCAGCAGTCTGGGACAATTTAATTCACCCCTCCACTTT. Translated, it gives CASSLGQFNSPLHF.

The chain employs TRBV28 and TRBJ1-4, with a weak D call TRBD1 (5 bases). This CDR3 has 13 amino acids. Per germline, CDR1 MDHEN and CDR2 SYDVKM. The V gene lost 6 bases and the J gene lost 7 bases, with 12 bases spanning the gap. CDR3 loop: CASSDSGGEKLFF. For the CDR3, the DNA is TGTGCCAGCAGCGACTCGGGGGGTGAAAAACTGTTTTTT.

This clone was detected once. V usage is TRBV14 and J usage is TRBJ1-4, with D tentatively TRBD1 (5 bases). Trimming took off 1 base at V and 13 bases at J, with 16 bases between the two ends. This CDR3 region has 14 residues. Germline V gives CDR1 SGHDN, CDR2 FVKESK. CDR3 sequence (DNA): TGTGCCAGCAGCCAAGGGACACGCGGCAGTAGACTGTTTTTT. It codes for CASSQGTRGSRLFF. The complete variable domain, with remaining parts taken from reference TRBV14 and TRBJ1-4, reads EAGVTQFPSHSVIEKGQTVTLRCDPISGHDNLYWYRRVMGKEIKFLLHFVKESKQDESGMPNNRFLAERTGGTYSTLKVQPAELEDSGVYFCASSQGTRGSRLFFGSGTQLSVL.

The CDR3 DNA reads as TGTGCCAGCAGCCTGGATAGAAATGAAAAACTGTTTTTT. It is translated as CASSLDRNEKLFF. J is TRBJ1-4 and V is TRBV5-6; D uncertain. Germline CDR1 and CDR2: SGHDT and YYEEEE. There are 13 residues in the CDR3. The V gene lost 4 bases and the J gene lost 5 bases, with 9 bases spanning the gap.

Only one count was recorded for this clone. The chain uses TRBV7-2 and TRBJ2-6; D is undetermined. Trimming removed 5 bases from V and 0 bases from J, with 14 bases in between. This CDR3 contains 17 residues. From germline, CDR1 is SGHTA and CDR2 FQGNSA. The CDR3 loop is CASSVSLTLSGANVLTF. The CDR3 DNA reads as TGTGCCAGCAGCGTCAGCTTGACACTCTCTGGGGCCAACGTCCTGACTTTC.

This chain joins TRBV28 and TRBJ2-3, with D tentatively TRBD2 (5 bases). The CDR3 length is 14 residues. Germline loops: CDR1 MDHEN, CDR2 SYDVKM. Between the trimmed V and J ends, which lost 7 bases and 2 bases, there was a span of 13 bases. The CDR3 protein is CASIRGGLTDTQYF. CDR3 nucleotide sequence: TGTGCCAGCATCCGGGGTGGCCTCACAGATACGCAGTATTTT.

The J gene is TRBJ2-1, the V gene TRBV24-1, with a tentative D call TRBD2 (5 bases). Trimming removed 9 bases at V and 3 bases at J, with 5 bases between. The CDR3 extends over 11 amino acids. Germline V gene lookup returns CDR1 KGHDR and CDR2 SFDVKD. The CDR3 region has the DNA TGTGCCACCGAGGGCTACAATGAGCAGTTCTTC. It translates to CATEGYNEQFF.

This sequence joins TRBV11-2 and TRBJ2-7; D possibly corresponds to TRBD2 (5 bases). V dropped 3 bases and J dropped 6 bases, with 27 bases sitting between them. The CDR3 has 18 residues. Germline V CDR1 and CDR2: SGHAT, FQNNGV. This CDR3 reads CASSFTASYSAIAGEQYF. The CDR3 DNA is TGTGCCAGCAGCTTCACGGCTAGCTACTCCGCCATAGCTGGCGAGCAGTACTTC. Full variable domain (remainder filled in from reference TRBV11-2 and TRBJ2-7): EAGVAQSPRYKIIEKRQSVAFWCNPISGHATLYWYQQILGQGPKLLIQFQNNGVVDDSQLPKDRFSAERLKGVDSTLKIQPAKLEDSAVYLCASSFTASYSAIAGEQYFGPGTRLTVT.

CDR3 bases: TGTGCCAGCAGTTTAGGCAACTATGGCTACACCTTC. It translates to CASSLGNYGYTF. The gene calls are TRBV28 and TRBJ1-2; unclear D gene. V lost 2 bases, J lost 2 bases, and 3 bases lay in between. Germline lookup yields CDR1 MDHEN and CDR2 SYDVKM. The CDR3 loop spans 12 amino acids.

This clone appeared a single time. CDR3 loop: CASTPTRDEQYF. The CDR3 coding sequence is TGTGCCAGCACCCCGACTCGGGACGAGCAGTACTTC. V is TRBV11-2 and J is TRBJ2-7; D unclear. The V and J ends lost 7 bases and 5 bases respectively, with 12 bases between them. CDR1 SGHAT and CDR2 FQNNGV come from the germline V gene. The CDR3 contains 12 residues.

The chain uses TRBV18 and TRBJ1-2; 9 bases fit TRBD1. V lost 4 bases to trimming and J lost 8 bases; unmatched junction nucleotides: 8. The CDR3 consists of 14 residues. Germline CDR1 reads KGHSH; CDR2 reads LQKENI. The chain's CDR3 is CASSRQGGSYGYTF. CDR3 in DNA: TGTGCCAGCTCACGACAGGGGGGAAGTTACGGCTACACCTTC.

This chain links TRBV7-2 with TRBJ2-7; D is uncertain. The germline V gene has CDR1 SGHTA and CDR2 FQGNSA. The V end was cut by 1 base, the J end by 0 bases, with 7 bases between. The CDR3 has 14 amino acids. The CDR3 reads CASSLGGNSYEQYF. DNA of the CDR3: TGTGCCAGCAGCTTAGGCGGAAACTCCTACGAGCAGTACTTC.

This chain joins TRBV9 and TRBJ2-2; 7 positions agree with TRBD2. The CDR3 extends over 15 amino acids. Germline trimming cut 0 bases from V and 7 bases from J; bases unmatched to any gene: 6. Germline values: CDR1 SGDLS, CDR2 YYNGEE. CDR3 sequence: CASSVAGGRDGELFF. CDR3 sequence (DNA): TGTGCCAGCAGCGTAGCGGGAGGACGGGACGGGGAGCTGTTTTTT. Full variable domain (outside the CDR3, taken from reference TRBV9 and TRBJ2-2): DSGVTQTPKHLITATGQRVTLRCSPRSGDLSVYWYQQSLDQGLQFLIQYYNGEERAKGNILERFSAQQFPDLHSELNLSSLELGDSALYFCASSVAGGRDGELFFGEGSRLTVL.

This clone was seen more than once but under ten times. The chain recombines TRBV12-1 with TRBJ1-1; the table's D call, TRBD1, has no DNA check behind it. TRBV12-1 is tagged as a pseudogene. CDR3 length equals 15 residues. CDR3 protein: CASSHEQNTNTEAFF. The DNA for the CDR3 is TGTGCCAGCAGCCACGAACAAAACACGAACACTGAAGCTTTCTTT.

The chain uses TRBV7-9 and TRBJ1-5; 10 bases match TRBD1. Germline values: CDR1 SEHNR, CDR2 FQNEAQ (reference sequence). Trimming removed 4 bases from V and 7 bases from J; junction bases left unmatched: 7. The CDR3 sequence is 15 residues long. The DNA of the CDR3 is TGTGCCAGCAGCTCCGGGACAGGGGTTGGGCAGCCCCAGCATTTT. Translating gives CASSSGTGVGQPQHF.

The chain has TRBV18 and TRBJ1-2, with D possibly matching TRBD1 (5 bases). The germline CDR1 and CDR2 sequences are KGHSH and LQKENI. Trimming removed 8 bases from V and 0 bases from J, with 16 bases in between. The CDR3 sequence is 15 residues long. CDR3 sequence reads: CASTPTAATNYGYTF. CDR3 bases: TGTGCCAGCACGCCGACAGCCGCTACTAACTATGGCTACACCTTC.

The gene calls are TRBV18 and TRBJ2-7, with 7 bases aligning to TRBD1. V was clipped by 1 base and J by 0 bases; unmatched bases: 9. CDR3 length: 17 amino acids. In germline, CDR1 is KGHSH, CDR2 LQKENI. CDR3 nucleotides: TGTGCCAGCTCACCACTCACCGGGACAGAGAGCTCCTACGAGCAGTACTTC. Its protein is CASSPLTGTESSYEQYF.

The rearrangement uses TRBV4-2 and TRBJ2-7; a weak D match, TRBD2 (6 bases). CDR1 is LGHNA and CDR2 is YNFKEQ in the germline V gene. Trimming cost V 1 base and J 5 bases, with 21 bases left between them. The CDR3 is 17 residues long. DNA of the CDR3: TGTGCCAGCAGCCAAGTCTTTTCGGGAGCGGAGCAACACGAGCAGTACTTC. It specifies CASSQVFSGAEQHEQYF.

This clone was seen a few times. As DNA, the CDR3 is TGTGCCAGCAGTTCATCCGGGACAGGGAGACGCGAGCAGTACTTC. This sequence encodes CASSSSGTGRREQYF. This chain joins TRBV27 and TRBJ2-7, with TRBD1 matching 9 bases. V gave up 4 bases and J gave up 6 bases; unmatched junction bases: 10. CDR1 MNHEY and CDR2 SMNVEV come from the germline V gene (reference sequence). The CDR3 spans 15 residues.